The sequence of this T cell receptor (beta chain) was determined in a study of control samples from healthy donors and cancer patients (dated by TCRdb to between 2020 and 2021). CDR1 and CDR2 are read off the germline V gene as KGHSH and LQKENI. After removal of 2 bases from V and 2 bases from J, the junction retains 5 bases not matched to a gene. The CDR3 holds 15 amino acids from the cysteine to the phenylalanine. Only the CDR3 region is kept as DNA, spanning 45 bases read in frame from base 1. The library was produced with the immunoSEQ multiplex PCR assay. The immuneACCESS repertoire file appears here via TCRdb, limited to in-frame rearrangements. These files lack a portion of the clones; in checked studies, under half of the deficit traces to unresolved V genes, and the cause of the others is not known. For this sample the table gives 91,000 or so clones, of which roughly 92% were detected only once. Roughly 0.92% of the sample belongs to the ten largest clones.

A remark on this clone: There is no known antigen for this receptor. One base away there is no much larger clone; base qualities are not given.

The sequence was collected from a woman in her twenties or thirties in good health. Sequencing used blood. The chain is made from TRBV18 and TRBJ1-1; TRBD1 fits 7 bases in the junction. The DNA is TGTGCCAGCTCACCAACCGGGACAGTAAACACTGAAGCTTTCTTT. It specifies CASSPTGTVNTEAFF.